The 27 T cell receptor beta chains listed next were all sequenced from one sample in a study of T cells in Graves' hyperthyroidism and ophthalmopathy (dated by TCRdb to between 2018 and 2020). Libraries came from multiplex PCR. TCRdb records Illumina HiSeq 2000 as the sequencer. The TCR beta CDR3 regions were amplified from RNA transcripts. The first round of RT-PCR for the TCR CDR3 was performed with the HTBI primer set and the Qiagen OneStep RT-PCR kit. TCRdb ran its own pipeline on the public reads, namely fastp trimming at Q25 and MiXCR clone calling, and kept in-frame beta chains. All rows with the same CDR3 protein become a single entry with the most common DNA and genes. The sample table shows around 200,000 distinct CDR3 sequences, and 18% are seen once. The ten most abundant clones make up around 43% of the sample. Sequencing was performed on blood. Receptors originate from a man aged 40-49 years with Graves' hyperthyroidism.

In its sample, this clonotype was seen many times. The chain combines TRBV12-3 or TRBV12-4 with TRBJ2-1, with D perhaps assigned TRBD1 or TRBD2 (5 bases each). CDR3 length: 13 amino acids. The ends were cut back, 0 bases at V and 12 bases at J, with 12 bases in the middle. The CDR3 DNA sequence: TGTGCCAGCAGTTTAGCCGGGGCGCGCGGGCAGTTCTTC. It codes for CASSLAGARGQFF.

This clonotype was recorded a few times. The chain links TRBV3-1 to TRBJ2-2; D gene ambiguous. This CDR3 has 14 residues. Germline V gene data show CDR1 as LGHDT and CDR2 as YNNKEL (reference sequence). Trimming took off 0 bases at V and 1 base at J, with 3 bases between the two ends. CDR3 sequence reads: CASSQDRNTGELFF. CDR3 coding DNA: TGTGCCAGCAGCCAAGATAGGAACACCGGGGAGCTGTTTTTT.

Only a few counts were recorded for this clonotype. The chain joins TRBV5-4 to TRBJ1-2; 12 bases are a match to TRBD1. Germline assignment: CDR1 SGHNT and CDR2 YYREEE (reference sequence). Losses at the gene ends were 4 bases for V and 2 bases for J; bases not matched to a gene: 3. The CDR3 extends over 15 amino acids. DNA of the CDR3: TGTGCCAGCAGCCAGGGACAGGGGGCCAACTATGGCTACACCTTC. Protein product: CASSQGQGANYGYTF.

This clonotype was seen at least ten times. CDR3 nucleotides: TGTGCCTGGACAGGGAGTCTCTCCGGAAACACCATATATTTT. Its protein product is CAWTGSLSGNTIYF. J is TRBJ1-3 and V is TRBV30; tentatively, D is TRBD1 (5 bases). With 4 bases removed from V and 4 bases from J, the gap between germline ends came to 14 bases. This CDR3 has 14 amino acids. Germline CDR1 is GTSNPN and CDR2 is SVGIG (reference sequence).

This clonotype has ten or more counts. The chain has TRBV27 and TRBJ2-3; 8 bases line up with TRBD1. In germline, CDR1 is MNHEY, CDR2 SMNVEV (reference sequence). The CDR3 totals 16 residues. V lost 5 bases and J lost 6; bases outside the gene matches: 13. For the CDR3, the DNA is TGTGCCAGCAGTCCGGGGAGCGCAGGGGGCTTCGATACGCAGTATTTT. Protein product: CASSPGSAGGFDTQYF.

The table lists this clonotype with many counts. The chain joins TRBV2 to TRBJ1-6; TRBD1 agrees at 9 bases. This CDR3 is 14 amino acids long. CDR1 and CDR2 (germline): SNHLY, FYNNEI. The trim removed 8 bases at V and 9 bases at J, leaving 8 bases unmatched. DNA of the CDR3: TGTGCCAGCGAGGGACAGGGTAACGGTTCACCCCTCCACTTT. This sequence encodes CASEGQGNGSPLHF.

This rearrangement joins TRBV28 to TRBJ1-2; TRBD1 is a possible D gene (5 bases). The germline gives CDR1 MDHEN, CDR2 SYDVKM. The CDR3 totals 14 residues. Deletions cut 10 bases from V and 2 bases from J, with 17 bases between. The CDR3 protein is CATREAGPNYGYTF. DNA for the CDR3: TGTGCCACCAGGGAGGCGGGACCGAACTATGGCTACACCTTC.

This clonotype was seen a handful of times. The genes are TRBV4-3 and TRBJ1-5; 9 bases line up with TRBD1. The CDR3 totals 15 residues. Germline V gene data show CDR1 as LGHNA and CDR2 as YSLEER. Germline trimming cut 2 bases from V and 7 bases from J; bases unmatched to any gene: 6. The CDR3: CASSQTGGIGQPQHF. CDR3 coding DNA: TGCGCCAGCAGCCAAACAGGGGGCATTGGCCAGCCCCAGCATTTT.

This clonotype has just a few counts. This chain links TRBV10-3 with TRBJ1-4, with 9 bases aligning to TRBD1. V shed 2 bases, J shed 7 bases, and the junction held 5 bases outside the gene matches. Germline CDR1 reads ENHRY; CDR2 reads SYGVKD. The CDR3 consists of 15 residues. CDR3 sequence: CAISETTGGGEKLFF. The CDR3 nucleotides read TGTGCCATCAGTGAGACTACAGGGGGCGGTGAAAAACTGTTTTTT.

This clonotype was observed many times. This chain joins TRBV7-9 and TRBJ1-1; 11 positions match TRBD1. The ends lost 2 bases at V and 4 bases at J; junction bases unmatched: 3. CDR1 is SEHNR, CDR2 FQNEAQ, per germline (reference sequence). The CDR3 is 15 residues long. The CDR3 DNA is TGTGCCAGCAGCTTAATTGGGACAGGGGGCACTGAAGCTTTCTTT. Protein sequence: CASSLIGTGGTEAFF.

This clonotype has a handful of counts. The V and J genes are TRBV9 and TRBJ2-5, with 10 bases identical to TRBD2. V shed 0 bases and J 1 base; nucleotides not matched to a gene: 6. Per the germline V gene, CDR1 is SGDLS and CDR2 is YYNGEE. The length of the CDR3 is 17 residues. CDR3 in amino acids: CASSVGASGGLQETQYF. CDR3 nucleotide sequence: TGTGCCAGCAGCGTAGGGGCTAGCGGGGGCCTCCAAGAGACCCAGTACTTC.

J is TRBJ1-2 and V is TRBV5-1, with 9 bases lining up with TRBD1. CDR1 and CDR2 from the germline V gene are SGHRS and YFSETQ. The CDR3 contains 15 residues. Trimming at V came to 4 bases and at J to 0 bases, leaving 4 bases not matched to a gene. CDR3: CASSLGTGPNYGYTF. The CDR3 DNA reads TGCGCCAGCAGCCTGGGGACAGGGCCTAACTATGGCTACACCTTC.

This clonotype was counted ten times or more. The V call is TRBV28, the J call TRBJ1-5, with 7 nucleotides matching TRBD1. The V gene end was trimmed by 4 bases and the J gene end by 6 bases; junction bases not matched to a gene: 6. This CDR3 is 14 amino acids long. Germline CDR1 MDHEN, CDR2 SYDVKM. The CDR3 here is CASSSDRVVQPQHF. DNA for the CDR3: TGTGCCAGCAGTTCAGACAGGGTTGTTCAGCCCCAGCATTTT. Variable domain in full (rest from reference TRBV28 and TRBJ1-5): DVKVTQSSRYLVKRTGEKVFLECVQDMDHENMFWYRQDPGLGLRLIYFSYDVKMKEKGDIPEGYSVSREKKERFSLILESASTNQTSMYLCASSSDRVVQPQHFGDGTRLSIL.

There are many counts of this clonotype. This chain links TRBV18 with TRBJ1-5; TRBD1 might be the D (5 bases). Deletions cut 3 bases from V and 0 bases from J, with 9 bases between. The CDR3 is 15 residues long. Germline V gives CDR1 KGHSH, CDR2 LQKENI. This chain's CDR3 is CASSPTVNSNQPQHF. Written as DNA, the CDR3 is TGTGCCAGCTCACCGACAGTTAATAGCAATCAGCCCCAGCATTTT.

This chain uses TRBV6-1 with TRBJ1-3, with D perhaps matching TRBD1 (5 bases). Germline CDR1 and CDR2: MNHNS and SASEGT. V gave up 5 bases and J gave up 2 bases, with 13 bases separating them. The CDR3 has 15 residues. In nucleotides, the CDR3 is TGTGCCAGCAGTTTGGGGGGATTTGCTGGAAACACCATATATTTT. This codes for CASSLGGFAGNTIYF.

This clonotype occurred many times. The CDR3 sequence: CASSYESGGAYFDEQYF. DNA of the CDR3: TGTGCCAGCAGTTACGAGTCAGGGGGCGCATATTTCGACGAGCAGTACTTC. The chain uses TRBV6-1 and TRBJ2-7; 8 nucleotides align to TRBD1. V lost 5 bases to trimming and J lost 5 bases; unmatched junction nucleotides: 17. CDR1 and CDR2 from the germline V gene are MNHNS and SASEGT. This CDR3 comprises 17 residues.

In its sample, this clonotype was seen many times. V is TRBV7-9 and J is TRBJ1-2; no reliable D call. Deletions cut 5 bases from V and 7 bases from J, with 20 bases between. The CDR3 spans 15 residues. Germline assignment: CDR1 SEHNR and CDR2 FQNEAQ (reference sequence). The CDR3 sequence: CASSHTRSVQSGYTF. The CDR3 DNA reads TGTGCCAGCAGCCATACTCGGAGCGTTCAATCTGGCTACACCTTC.

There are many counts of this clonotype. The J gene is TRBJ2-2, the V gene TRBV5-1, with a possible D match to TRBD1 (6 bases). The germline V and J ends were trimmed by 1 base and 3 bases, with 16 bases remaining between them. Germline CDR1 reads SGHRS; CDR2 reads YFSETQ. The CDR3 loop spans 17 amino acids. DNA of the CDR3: TGCGCCAGCAGCTTGACAGGGACACCGTTGGACACCGGGGAGCTGTTTTTT. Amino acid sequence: CASSLTGTPLDTGELFF.

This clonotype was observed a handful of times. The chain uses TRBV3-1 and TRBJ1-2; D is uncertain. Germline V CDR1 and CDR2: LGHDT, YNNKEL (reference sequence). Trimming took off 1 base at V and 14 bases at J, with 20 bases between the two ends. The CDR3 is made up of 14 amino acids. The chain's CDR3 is CASSQVGTPSSRTF. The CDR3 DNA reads TGTGCCAGCAGCCAAGTCGGAACGCCATCGTCTAGGACCTTC.

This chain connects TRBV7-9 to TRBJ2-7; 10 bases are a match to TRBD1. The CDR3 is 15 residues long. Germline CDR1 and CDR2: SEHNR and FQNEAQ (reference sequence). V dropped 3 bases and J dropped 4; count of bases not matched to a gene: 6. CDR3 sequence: CASSFPGQGPYEQYF. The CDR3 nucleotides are TGTGCCAGCAGCTTTCCGGGACAGGGGCCGTACGAGCAGTACTTC. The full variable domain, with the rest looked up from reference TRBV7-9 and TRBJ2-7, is DTGVSQNPRHKITKRGQNVTFRCDPISEHNRLYWYRQTLGQGPEFLTYFQNEAQLEKSRLLSDRFSAERPKGSFSTLEIQRTEQGDSAMYLCASSFPGQGPYEQYFGPGTRLTVT.

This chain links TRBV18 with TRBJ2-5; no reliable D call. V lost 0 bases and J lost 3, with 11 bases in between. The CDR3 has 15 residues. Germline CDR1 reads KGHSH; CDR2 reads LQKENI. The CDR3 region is CASSPPWEIEETQYF. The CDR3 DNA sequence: TGTGCCAGCTCACCACCGTGGGAAATAGAAGAGACCCAGTACTTC.

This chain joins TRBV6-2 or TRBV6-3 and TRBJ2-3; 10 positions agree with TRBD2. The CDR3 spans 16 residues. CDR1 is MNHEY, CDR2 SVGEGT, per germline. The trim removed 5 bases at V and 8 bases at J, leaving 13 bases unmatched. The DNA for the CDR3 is TGTGCCAGCAGTCCCTGGGCTAGCGGGGGACGGGGTACGCAGTATTTT. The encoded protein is CASSPWASGGRGTQYF.

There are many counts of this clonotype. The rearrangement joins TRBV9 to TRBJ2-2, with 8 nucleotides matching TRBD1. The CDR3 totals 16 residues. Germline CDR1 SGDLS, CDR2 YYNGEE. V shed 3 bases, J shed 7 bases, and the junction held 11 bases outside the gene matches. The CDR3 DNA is TGTGCCAGCAGCGAACTGACAGGGGCCGAGGGCGGGGAGCTGTTTTTT. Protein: CASSELTGAEGGELFF.

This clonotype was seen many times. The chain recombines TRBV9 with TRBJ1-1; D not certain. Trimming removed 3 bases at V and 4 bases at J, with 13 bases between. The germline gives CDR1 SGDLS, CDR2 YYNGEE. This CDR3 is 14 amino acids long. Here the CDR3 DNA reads TGTGCCAGCAGCGGGGGTGGCCCAGGCACTGAAGCTTTCTTT. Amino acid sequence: CASSGGGPGTEAFF.

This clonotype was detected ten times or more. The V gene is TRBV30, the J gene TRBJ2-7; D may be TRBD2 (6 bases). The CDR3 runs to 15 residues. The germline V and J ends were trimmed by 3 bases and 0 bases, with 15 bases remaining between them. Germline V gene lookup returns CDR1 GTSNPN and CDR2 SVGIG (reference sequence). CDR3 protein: CAWSRAGSGSYEQYF. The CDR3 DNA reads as TGTGCCTGGAGCCGCGCGGGGTCAGGCTCCTACGAGCAGTACTTC.

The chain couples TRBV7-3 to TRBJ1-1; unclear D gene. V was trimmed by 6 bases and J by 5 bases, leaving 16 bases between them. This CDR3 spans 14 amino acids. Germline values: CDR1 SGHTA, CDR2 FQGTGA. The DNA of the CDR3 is TGTGCCAGCAGTCCGAACCGTGGTTATACTGAAGCTTTCTTT. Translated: CASSPNRGYTEAFF.

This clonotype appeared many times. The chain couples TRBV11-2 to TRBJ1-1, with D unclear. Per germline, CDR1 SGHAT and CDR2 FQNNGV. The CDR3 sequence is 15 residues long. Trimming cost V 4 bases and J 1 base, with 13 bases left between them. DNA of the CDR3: TGTGCCAGCAGCTCCTTAAAACGGGGGAACACTGAAGCTTTCTTT. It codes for CASSSLKRGNTEAFF.